This T cell receptor beta chain derives from a study of CD8+ T cells in alopecia areata (dated by TCRdb to the late 2010s). Study-wide context: The treated patients, all with moderate-to-severe alopecia areata, were enrolled in an open-label pilot trial of oral tofacitinib given at 5 to 10 mg twice daily. Disease severity in treated patients was measured with the SALT score, which quantifies the percentage of affected scalp surface area. Clonality in the scalp was compared among normal scalp (n=4), patchy alopecia areata scalp (n=8), and alopecia totalis/universalis scalp (n=8). The RNA source kit depended on sample type: the PAXgene miRNA kit for fixed scalp, the miRNeasy kit for PBMCs, and the RNeasy kit for mouse skin. Scalp tissue and sorted CD4+ and CD8+ peripheral blood T cells from patchy and totalis/universalis alopecia areata patients and from healthy controls were covered by human TCRbeta sequencing. Patients received tofacitinib for 6 to 18 months and were then followed off drug for 6 months to check for delayed response and recurrence. immunoSEQ multiplex PCR using 35 Vbeta forward primers and 13 Jbeta reverse primers was used to amplify TCRbeta CDR3 regions. High-throughput TCRbeta sequencing was used to examine T cell clonal expansion in alopecia areata in both the C3H/HeJ mouse model and human patients. Biopsies were taken from tofacitinib-treated patients at baseline and again at 4 and 24 weeks into treatment, and several of those patients also had a later scalp biopsy.

In regard to this clone: Its target antigen remains unknown. No base quality values were provided; no much bigger clone lies one nucleotide off.

Broad study findings and their caveats: Many expanded lesional clones persisted in scalp and blood during tofacitinib treatment, which may partly explain relapse after stopping treatment. Compared with normal scalp, lesional scalp had higher clonality and more expanded CD8+ clones, particularly in alopecia totalis/universalis, a pattern that suggests antigenic drive. Scalp clonality and the number of expanded CD8+ clones among the top 100 scalp clones were significantly decreased by tofacitinib. Resident alphabeta T cells in normal human skin are also sequenced, complicating scalp TCR repertoire analysis, unlike mouse skin dominated by gammadelta T cells. The treated cohort was small, with a single nonresponder, so links between baseline CD8+ expansion and response need larger studies. Compared with mice, TCR sequences shared between patients were less clear, possibly partly because of HLA diversity across the patient population.

The library was prepared using the immunoSEQ multiplex PCR assay. RNA was extracted from all samples and reverse transcribed into cDNA as template for TCR sequencing. First-strand cDNA was synthesized using SuperScript III with a 2:1 mix of oligo-dT and random hexamers. A synthetic immune receptor repertoire was used to gauge amplification bias, and whatever bias remained was removed computationally. The paper's processing steps were these. Raw reads were preprocessed for error removal, and CDR3 was defined according to IMGT conventions as running from the conserved cysteine to phenylalanine. Clonality was computed by normalizing Shannon entropy by log2 of the number of productive unique TCRs and subtracting the result from 1. Whether scalp clones were CD4 or CD8 was inferred by matching scalp TCRbeta sequences against CD4 and CD8 repertoires sorted from blood. Imported from immuneACCESS, the table was reduced by TCRdb to in-frame sequences with V and J called. These copies leave out some clones; in studies compared against another copy, an unresolved V gene accounts for under half, and the cause of the remainder is not known. V, J and clone size are those of that table, while D and trimming were read from the DNA. This sample lists 150,000 to 200,000 clones; approximately 57% were detected once. The ten largest clones take up just over 1% of the sample.

The intended sense of this specimen's time point label: 20 to 30 weeks on oral tofacitinib. What this sample's treatment or condition label stands for: oral pan-JAK inhibitor, 5-10 mg twice daily. Lesional scalp punch biopsies and peripheral blood were collected from alopecia areata patients. After PBMCs were isolated by density centrifugation and stained for CD3, CD4 and CD8, a FACSAria was used to sort CD4+ and CD8+ T cells. CDR1 SGHAT and CDR2 FQNNGV are derived from the germline V gene. The CDR3 has 15 amino acids, counting the end cysteine and phenylalanine. Only the CDR3 portion is preserved as DNA: 45 bases, with reading frame beginning at the first base. The junction shows trimming of 6 bases on V and 5 bases on J, plus 20 bases between the germline ends.

This clonotype was sampled from a human donor with alopecia areata. This receptor chain uses TRBV11-2 and TRBJ2-7, and possibly TRBD1, on 6 matching bases. Here the sequenced sample was CD4+ T cells sorted from blood, taken at week 24, from a patient treated with tofacitinib. CDR3 protein: CASRRLRGLGDEQYF. DNA sequence: TGTGCCAGCAGACGCCTCAGGGGTCTCGGCGACGAGCAGTACTTC.